The sequence of this TCR beta chain was determined in a study of T cell repertoires in cytomegalovirus infection. Across the study: In public TCR beta signatures, there were indications of both CMV infection and matching HLA type. Whole-study findings and limits: Based on cumulative public TCR beta family frequency, carriers of CMV plus the relevant HLA were identified. HLA-C-restricted, CMV-specific TCR beta clonotypes were dominant ex vivo.

This clonotype was recorded at least ten times. The target antigen is unknown. TCRdb re-derived calls from the reads in MiXCR, one entry per CDR3 protein. The table includes more than 200,000 distinct CDR3 sequences, less than 9.5% detected once. The V end was cut by 5 bases, the J end by 6 bases, with 8 bases between. CDR1 and CDR2 from the germline V gene are SGHTA and FQGNSA. CDR3 length: 12 amino acids. The source material was PBMCs. This chain links TRBV7-2 with TRBJ2-1; D is uncertain. The source of this sequence is a human donor in good health (CMV status not recorded). Some clones in this sample may be carry-over from other donors' samples. The CDR3 sequence is CASSRLPNEQFF. The CDR3 region has the DNA TGTGCCAGCAGCCGCCTCCCCAATGAGCAGTTCTTC.